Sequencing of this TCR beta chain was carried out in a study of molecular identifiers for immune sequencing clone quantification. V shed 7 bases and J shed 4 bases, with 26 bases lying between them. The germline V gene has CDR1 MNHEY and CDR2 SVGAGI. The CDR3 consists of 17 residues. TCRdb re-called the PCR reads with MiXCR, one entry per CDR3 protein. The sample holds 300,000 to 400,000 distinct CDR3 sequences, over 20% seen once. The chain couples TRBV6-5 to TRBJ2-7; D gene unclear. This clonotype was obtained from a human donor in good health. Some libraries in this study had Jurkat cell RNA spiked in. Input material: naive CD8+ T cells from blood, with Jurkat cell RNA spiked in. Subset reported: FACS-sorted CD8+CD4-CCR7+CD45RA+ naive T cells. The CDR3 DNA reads TGTGCCAGCAATCCATTCTTAGCAGTGGAAGAGGATTACGAGCAGTACTTC. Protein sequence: CASNPFLAVEEDYEQYF.